The text below deals with one T cell receptor beta chain. The V gene's germline CDR1 is MGHRA and CDR2 YSYEKL. CDR3 length equals 16 residues. V was pared by 0 bases and J by 1 base, with 12 bases between. In the source study's methods: The assay estimated nucleated cells by amplifying reference gene primers. Sequenced by immunoSEQ multiplex PCR; TCRdb stores in-frame clones only, minus some. The V and J calls and clone size come from that table; D and trimming were worked out from the DNA. The repertoire holds approximately 110,000 clones, 85% to 90% seen once, with 5.5% in the top ten. It was during active infection that Seattle patients were enrolled and then longitudinally followed. This sample was taken from a study of blood T cell repertoires in COVID-19. Study at large: The analysed material was cDNA or gDNA that came from T cells, B-cell-depleted T cells, or PBMCs.

This clonotype originated in a woman aged 60 to 75 with COVID-19, enrolled during active disease. The chain couples TRBV4-1 to TRBJ1-1, with D possibly matching TRBD1 (6 bases). Sequenced material: peripheral blood. The CDR3: CASSQEGHLKNTEAFF. In nucleotides, the CDR3 is TGCGCCAGCAGCCAAGAGGGACACCTTAAGAACACTGAAGCTTTCTTT.